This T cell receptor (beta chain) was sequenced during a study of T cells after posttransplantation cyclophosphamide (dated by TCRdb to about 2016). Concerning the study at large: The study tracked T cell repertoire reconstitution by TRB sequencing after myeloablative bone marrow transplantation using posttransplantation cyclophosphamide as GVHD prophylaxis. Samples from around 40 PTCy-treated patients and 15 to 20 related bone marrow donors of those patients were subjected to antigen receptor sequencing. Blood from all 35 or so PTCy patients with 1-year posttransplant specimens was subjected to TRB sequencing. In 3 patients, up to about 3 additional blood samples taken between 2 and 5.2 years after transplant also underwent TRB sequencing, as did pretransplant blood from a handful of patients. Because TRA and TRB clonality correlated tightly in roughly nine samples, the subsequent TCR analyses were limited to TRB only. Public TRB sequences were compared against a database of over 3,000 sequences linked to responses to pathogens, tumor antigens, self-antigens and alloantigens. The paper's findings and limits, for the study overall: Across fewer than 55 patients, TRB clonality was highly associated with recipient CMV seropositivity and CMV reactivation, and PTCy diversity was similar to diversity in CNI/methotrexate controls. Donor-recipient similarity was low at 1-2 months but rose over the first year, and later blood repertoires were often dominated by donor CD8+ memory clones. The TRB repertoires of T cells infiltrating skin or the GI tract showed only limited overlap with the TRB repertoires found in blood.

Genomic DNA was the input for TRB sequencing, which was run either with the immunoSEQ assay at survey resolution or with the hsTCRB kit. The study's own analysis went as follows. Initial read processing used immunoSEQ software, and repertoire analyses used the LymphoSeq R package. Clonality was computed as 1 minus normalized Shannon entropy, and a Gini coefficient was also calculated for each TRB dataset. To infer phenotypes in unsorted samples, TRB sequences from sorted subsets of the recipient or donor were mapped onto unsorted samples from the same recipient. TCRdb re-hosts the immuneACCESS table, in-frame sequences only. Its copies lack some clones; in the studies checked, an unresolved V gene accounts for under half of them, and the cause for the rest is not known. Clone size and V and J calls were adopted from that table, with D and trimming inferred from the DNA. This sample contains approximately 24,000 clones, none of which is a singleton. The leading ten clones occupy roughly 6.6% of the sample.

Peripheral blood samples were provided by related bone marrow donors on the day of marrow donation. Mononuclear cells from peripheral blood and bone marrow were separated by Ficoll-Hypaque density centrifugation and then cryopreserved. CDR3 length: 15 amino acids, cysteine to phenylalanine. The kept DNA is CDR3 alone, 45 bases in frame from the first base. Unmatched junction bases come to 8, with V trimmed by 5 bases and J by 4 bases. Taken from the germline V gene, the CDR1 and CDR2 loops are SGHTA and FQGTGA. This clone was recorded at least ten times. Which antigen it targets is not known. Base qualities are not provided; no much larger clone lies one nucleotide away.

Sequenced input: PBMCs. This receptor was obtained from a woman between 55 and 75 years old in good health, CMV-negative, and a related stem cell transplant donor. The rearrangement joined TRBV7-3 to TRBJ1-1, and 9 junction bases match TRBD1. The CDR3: CASSATGGPGTEAFF. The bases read TGTGCCAGCAGCGCGACAGGGGGACCAGGCACTGAAGCTTTCTTT.